This T cell receptor beta chain was obtained from a study of CD8+ T cells in alopecia areata. The treatment is: oral pan-JAK inhibitor, 5-10 mg twice daily. Once RNA had been extracted, it was reverse transcribed into cDNA to act as the sequencing template. Profiled with immunoSEQ multiplex PCR; TCRdb holds only in-frame clones, not every one. This table holds 130,000 or so clones, roughly 86% found once. This CDR3 has 17 amino acids. Trimming removed 7 bases from V and 0 bases from J, with 21 bases in between. Germline V gene data show CDR1 as SNHLY and CDR2 as FYNNEI. The sequencing here drew on CD8+ T cells sorted from blood, taken at week 4, from a patient treated with tofacitinib. The sequence was collected from a human donor with alopecia areata. The genes are TRBV2 and TRBJ1-2; D might be TRBD1 (5 bases). For the CDR3, the DNA is TGTGCCAGCACCGATACGGGACGTAAAGCTACTAACTATGGCTACACCTTC. Protein: CASTDTGRKATNYGYTF.